This is a list of T cell receptor beta chains from one sample in a study of glioma-infiltrating T cells. TCRdb itself ran the multiplex PCR reads through MiXCR, one entry per CDR3 protein. The sample yields over 15,000 distinct CDR3 sequences, 58% seen once. What was sequenced was glioma tissue, nonneoplastic brain tissue, or PBMCs (not recorded which). Every receptor here comes from a human donor with low-grade glioma or glioblastoma, undergoing nonglioma brain surgery, or in good health (not recorded which). Both conserved end residues are trimmed from each CDR3.

V gene: TRBV20-1; CDR3 protein: SARDSISGNTIY
V gene: TRBV20-1; CDR3 protein: SAVHMNTEAF
V gene: TRBV20-1; CDR3 protein: SARKASGINHEQY
V gene: TRBV20-1; CDR3 protein: SAMDGRSNQPQH
V gene: TRBV6-1; CDR3 protein: ASSGTGLSPPDEQF
V gene: TRBV20-1; CDR3 protein: SATFRRMNTEAF
V gene: TRBV20-1; CDR3 protein: SAKRDMNSPLH
V gene: TRBV6-2/TRBV6-3; CDR3 protein: ASSWTGGCYGYT
V gene: TRBV4-3; CDR3 protein: ASSQESGPYEQY
V gene: TRBV6-1; CDR3 protein: ASSTASSYNEQF
V gene: TRBV6-2/TRBV6-3; CDR3 protein: ASSLDTYGYT
V gene: TRBV20-1; CDR3 protein: SAMRLASGTSSSYNEQF
V gene: TRBV6-2/TRBV6-3; CDR3 protein: ASRISYEQY
V gene: TRBV20-1; CDR3 protein: SASPEVYQGAHTGELF
V gene: TRBV28; CDR3 protein: ASSLSIATVYNEQF
V gene: TRBV14; CDR3 protein: ASSQVGARIYNEQF
V gene: TRBV28; CDR3 protein: ASGPYRDGEKLF
V gene: TRBV28; CDR3 protein: ASSGTQLRLYGYT
V gene: TRBV7-2; CDR3 protein: ASSLGSPNEQF
V gene: TRBV20-1; CDR3 protein: SVRGGHPNQPQH
V gene: TRBV2; CDR3 protein: ASRKDRDDGYT
V gene: TRBV28; CDR3 protein: ASSEELGGNQPQH
V gene: TRBV4-2; CDR3 protein: ASSQDRSTDTQY
V gene: TRBV6-6; CDR3 protein: ASSYLLAGAYEQY
V gene: TRBV7-2; CDR3 protein: ASSEAGGWNEQF
V gene: TRBV20-1; CDR3 protein: SARAGGLGSNEQF
V gene: TRBV7-9; CDR3 protein: ASSPKTALLNTEAF